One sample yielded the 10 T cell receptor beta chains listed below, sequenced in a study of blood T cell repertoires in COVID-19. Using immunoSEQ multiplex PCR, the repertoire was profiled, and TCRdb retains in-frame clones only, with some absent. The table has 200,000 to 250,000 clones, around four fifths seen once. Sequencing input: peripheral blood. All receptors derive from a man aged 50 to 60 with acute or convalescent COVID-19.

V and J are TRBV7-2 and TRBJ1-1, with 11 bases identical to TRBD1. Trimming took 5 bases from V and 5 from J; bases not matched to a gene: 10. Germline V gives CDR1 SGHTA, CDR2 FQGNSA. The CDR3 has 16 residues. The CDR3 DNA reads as TGTGCCAGCAGCGAACCAGGACAGGGGGCGAGTACTGAAGCTTTCTTT. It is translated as CASSEPGQGASTEAFF.

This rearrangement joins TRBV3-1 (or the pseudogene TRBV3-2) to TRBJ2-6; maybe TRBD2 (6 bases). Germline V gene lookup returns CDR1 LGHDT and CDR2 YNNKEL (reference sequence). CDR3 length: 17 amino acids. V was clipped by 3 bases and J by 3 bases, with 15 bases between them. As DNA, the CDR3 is TGTGCCAGCAGCCACCACCCTTTAGCGGATGGGGCCAACGTCCTGACTTTC. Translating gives CASSHHPLADGANVLTF.

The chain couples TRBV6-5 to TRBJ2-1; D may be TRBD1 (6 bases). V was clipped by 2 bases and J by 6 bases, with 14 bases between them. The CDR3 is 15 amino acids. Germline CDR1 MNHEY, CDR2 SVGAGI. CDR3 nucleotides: TGTGCCAGCAGTTACGGCCAGGGGATTGGCAATGAGCAGTTCTTC. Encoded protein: CASSYGQGIGNEQFF.

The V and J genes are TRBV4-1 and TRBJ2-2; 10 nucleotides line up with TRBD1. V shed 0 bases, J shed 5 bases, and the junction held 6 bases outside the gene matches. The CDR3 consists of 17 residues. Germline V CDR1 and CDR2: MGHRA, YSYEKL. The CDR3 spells CASSQEGDRGLTGELFF. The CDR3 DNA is TGCGCCAGCAGCCAAGAGGGTGACAGGGGGCTAACCGGGGAGCTGTTTTTT.

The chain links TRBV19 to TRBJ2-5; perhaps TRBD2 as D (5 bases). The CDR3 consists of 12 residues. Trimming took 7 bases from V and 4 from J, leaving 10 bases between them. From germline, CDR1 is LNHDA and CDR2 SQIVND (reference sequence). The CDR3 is CASNRGSETQYF. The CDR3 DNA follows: TGTGCCAGTAACCGGGGTTCAGAGACCCAGTACTTC.

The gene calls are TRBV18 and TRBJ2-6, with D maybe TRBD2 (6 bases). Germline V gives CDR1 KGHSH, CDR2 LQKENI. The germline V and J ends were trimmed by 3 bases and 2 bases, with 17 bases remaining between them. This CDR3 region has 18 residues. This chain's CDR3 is CASSPWAGTGTGANVLTF. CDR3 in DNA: TGTGCCAGCTCACCCTGGGCGGGGACGGGAACTGGGGCCAACGTCCTGACTTTC.

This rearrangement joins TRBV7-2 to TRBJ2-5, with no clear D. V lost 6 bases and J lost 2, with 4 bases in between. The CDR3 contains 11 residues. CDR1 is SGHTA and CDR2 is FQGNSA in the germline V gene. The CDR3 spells CASREQETQYF. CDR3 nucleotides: TGTGCCAGCAGAGAGCAAGAGACCCAGTACTTC.

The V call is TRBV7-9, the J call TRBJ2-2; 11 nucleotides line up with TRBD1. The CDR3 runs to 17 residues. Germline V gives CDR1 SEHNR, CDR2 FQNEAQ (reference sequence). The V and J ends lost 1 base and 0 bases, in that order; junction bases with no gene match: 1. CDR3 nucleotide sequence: TGTGCCAGCAGCTTAGGGGACAGGGGGTCGAACACCGGGGAGCTGTTTTTT. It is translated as CASSLGDRGSNTGELFF.

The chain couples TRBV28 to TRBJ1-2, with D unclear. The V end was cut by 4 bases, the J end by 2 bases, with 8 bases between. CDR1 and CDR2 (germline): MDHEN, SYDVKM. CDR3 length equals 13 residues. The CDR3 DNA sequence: TGTGCCAGCAGTTCTCAGGCAAACTATGGCTACACCTTC. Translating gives CASSSQANYGYTF.

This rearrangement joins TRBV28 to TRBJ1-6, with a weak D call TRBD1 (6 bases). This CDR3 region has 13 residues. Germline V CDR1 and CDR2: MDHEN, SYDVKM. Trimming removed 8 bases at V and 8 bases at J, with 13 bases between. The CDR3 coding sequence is TGTGCCAGCGTGGGACAACAGGATTCACCCCTCCACTTT. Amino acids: CASVGQQDSPLHF.